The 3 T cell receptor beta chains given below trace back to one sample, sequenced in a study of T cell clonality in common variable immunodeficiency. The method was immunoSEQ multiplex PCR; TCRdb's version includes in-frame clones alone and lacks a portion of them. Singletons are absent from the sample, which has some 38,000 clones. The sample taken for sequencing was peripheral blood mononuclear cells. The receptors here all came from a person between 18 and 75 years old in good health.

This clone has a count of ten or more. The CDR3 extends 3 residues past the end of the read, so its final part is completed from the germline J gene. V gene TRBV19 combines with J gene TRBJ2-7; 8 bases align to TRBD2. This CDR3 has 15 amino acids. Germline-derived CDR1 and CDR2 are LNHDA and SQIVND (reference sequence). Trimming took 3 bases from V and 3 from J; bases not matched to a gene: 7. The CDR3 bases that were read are TGTGCCAGTAGTATCGCTAGTAGCGGGATCTACGAG. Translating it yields CASSIASSGIYE. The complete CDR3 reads CASSIASSGIYEQYF.

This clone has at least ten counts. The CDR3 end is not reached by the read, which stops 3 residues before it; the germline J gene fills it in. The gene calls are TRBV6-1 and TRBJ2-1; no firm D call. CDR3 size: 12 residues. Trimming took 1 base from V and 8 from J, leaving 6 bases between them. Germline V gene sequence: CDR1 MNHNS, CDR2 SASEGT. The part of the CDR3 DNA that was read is TGTGCCAGCAGTGAAGGCGCGGATGAG. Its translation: CASSEGADE. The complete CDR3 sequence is CASSEGADEQFF.

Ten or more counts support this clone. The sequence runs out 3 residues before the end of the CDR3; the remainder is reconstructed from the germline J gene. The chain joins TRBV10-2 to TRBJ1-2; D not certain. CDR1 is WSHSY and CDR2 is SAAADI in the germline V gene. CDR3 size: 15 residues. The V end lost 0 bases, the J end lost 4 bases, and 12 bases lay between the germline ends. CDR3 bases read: TGCGCCAGCAGTGAGTCGATTGGTCAGTCCTATGGC. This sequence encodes CASSESIGQSYG. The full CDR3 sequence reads CASSESIGQSYGYTF.